This T cell receptor (beta chain) is drawn from a study of T cell responses to AZD1222 COVID-19 vaccine. At the level of the study: It was second doses at about 4 or about 12 weeks that were pooled. Study-level points and caveats: Only five to seven AZD1222 recipients tested seropositive at baseline. Spike-specific TCR breadth and depth were elevated following two AZD1222 doses. In a largely white British group with more females than males, clonal diversity was possibly underestimated.

Sequencing used immunoSEQ multiplex PCR; TCRdb keeps in-frame clones, though not all of them. The sample lists tens of thousands of clones, 88% occurring once. Turning to this clone: The antigen remains undetermined.

The sequence was obtained from an adult in good health. Sequencing was performed on peripheral blood, taken on day 0 of AZD1222 vaccination.

The CDR3 is CASSQDGSQETQYF. The CDR3, as DNA: TGTGCCAGCAGCCAAGATGGCAGCCAAGAGACCCAGTACTTC. The chain joins TRBV3-1 (or the pseudogene TRBV3-2) to TRBJ2-5; the D is unclear. Germline V gene lookup returns CDR1 LGHDT and CDR2 YNNKEL (reference sequence). Trimming pared 0 bases from V and 1 base from J, leaving 6 bases between. The CDR3 has 14 amino acids.